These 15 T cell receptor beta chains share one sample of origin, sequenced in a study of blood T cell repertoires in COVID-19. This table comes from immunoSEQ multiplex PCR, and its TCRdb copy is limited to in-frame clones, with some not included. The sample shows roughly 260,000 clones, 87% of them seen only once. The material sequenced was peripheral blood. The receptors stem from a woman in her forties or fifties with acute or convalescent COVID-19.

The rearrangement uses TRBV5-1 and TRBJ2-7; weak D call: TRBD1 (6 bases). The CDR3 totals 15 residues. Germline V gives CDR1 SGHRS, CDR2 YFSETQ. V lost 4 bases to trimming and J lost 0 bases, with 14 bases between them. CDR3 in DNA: TGCGCCAGCAGCACCACAGGGACGAGCTCCTACGAGCAGTACTTC. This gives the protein CASSTTGTSSYEQYF.

The CDR3 DNA follows: TGTGCCAGCACTATCCACCCGAACACTGAAGCTTTCTTT. Encoded protein: CASTIHPNTEAFF. The chain couples TRBV6-5 to TRBJ1-1; no clear D. CDR1 and CDR2 from the germline V gene are MNHEY and SVGAGI. V was clipped by 7 bases and J by 1 base, with 10 bases between them. This CDR3 is 13 amino acids long.

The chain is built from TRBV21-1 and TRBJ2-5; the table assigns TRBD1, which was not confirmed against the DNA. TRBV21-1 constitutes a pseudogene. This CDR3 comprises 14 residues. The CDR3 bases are TGTGCCAGCAGCAGAACAGGCCCAGAAGAGACCCAGTACTTC. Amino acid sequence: CASSRTGPEETQYF.

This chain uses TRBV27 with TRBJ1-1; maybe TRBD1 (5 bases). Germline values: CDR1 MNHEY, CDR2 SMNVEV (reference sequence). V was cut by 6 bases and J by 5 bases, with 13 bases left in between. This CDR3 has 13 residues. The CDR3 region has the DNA TGTGCCAGCAGCCCTGCAGGGAGGACTGAAGCTTTCTTT. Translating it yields CASSPAGRTEAFF.

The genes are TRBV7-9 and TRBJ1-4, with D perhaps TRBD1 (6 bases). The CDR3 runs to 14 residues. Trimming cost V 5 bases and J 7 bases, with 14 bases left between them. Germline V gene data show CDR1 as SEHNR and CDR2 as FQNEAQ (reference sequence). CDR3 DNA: TGTGCCAGCAGCACCTACAGGGTTGGTGAAAAACTGTTTTTT. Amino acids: CASSTYRVGEKLFF.

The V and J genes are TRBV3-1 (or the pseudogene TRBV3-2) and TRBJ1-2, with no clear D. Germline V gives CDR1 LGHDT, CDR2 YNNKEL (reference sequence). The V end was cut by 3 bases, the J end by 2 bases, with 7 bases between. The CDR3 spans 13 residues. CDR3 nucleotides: TGTGCCAGCAGCCATGAGGGAAACTATGGCTACACCTTC. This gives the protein CASSHEGNYGYTF.

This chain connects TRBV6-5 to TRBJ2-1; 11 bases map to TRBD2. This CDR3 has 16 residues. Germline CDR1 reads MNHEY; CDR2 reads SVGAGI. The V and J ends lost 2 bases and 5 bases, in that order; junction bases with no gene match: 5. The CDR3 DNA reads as TGTGCCAGCAGTTACCCCTTAGCGGGAGGGAACAATGAGCAGTTCTTC. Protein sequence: CASSYPLAGGNNEQFF.

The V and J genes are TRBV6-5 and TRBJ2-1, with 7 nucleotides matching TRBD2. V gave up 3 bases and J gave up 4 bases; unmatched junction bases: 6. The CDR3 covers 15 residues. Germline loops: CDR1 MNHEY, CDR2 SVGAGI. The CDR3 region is CASSYVSGSYNEQFF. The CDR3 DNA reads TGTGCCAGCAGTTATGTTAGCGGGTCGTACAATGAGCAGTTCTTC.

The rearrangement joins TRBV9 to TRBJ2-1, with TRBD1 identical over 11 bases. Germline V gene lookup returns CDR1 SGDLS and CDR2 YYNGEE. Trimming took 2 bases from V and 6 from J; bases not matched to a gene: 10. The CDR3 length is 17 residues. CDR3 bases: TGTGCCAGCAGCGTCCGCCCCTACGGGACAGGGGGCAATGAGCAGTTCTTC. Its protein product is CASSVRPYGTGGNEQFF.

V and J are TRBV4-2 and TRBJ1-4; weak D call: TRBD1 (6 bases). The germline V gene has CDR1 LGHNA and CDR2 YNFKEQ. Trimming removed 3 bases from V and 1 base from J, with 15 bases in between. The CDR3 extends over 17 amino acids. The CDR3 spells CASSQGRRGGTNEKLFF. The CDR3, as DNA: TGTGCCAGCAGCCAGGGCAGGAGGGGGGGAACTAATGAAAAACTGTTTTTT.

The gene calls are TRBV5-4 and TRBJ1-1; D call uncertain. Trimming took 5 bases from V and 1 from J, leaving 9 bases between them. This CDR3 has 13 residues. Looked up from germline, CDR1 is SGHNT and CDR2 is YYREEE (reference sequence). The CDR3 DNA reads TGTGCCAGCAGGCAAGACACGAACACTGAAGCTTTCTTT. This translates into CASRQDTNTEAFF.

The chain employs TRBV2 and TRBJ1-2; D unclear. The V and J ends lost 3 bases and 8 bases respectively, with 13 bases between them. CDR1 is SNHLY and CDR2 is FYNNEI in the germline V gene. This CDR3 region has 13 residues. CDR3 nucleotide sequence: TGTGCCAGCAGTGACGACGGCCGGGTGGGCTACACCTTC. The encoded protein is CASSDDGRVGYTF.

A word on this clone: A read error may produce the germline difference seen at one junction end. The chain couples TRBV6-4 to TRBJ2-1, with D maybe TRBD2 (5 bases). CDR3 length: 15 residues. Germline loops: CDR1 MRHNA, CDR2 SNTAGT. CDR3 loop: CASSDSSAVYSEQFF. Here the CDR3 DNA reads TGTGCCAGCAGTGACTCTAGCGCGGTCTACAGTGAGCAGTTCTTC.

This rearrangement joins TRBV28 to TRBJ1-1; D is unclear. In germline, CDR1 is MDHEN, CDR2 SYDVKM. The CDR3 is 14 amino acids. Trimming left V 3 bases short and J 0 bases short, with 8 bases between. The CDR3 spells CASSFHTMNTEAFF. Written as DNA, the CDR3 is TGTGCCAGCAGTTTCCACACAATGAACACTGAAGCTTTCTTT.

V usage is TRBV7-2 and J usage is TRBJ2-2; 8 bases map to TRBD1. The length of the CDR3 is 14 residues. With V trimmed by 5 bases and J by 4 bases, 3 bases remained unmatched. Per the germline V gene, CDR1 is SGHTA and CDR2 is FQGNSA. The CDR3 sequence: CASSPTGVTGELFF. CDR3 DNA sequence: TGTGCCAGCAGCCCGACAGGGGTCACCGGGGAGCTGTTTTTT. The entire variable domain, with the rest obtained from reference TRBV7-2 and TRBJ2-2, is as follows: GAGVSQSPSNKVTEKGKDVELRCDPISGHTALYWYRQSLGQGLEFLIYFQGNSAPDKSGLPSDRFSAERTGGSVSTLTIQRTQQEDSAVYLCASSPTGVTGELFFGEGSRLTVL.